The 2 T cell receptor beta chains in this list originate from one sample, sequenced in a study of technical replicates of blood from a few donors. Generated by immunoSEQ multiplex PCR, the TCRdb table keeps only in-frame clones and is missing some. This table has approximately 81,000 clones, approximately 80% appearing once. Sequencing was done on a sample of PBMCs. Source of these receptors: a human donor in good health. Some clones in this sample may be carry-over from other donors' samples.

The J gene is TRBJ2-1, the V gene TRBV7-2, with D possibly matching TRBD1 (5 bases). This CDR3 region has 14 residues. V was shortened by 1 base and J by 9 bases, with 13 bases between the two germline ends. Germline assignment: CDR1 SGHTA and CDR2 FQGNSA. CDR3 DNA sequence: TGTGCCAGCAGCTTAGAGGCAGGGCCCCGTGAGCAGTTCTTC. Translated, it gives CASSLEAGPREQFF. Combining the CDR3 with reference TRBV7-2 and TRBJ2-1 gives the whole variable domain GAGVSQSPSNKVTEKGKDVELRCDPISGHTALYWYRQSLGQGLEFLIYFQGNSAPDKSGLPSDRFSAERTGGSVSTLTIQRTQQEDSAVYLCASSLEAGPREQFFGPGTRLTVL.

The rearrangement uses TRBV29-1 and TRBJ2-5; 9 bases agree with TRBD2. The CDR3 runs 15 residues. The germline V gene has CDR1 SQVTM and CDR2 ANQGSEA. V gave up 0 bases and J gave up 5 bases; unmatched junction bases: 7. CDR3 nucleotides: TGCAGCGTTGAAGATCCAGCGGGGGGTGGGGAGACCCAGTACTTC. Translating gives CSVEDPAGGGETQYF.